The TCR beta chain under discussion was sequenced for a study of CD8 T cells in ankylosing spondylitis. 5'-RACE, quantitative and with molecular barcodes, yielded the TCR beta libraries. Each CDR3 protein is one row after TCRdb ran MiXCR on the 5' RACE reads. The profile shows hundreds of thousands of distinct CDR3 sequences, about 10% of them singletons. Study-wide findings and caveats: Clones that were linked to disease were CD8+ and were relatively rare in peripheral blood. The authors reported significant enrichment of disease-linked clones in matched ankylosing spondylitis synovial fluid. A motif in TCR beta, a set of seven to nine highly homologous variants, appeared characteristic of ankylosing spondylitis blood.

This clonotype has a handful of counts. Its specificity is unknown. Germline V lookup: CDR1 SGHTA, CDR2 FQGNSA. V was cut by 3 bases and J by 1 base, with 13 bases left in between. CDR3 length: 15 residues. Sequencing input: blood, either unsorted or a sorted T cell fraction (not recorded which). The chain carries TRBV7-2 and TRBJ2-7; D is uncertain. The clonotype comes from a male donor with ankylosing spondylitis. The CDR3 coding sequence is TGTGCCAGCAGCTTGTTTTTCGGCCAATCCTACGAGCAGTACTTC. As protein: CASSLFFGQSYEQYF.